A selection of T cell receptor beta chains follows, all from one sample in a study of blood T cell repertoires in COVID-19. This table comes from immunoSEQ multiplex PCR, and its TCRdb copy is limited to in-frame clones, with some not included. The repertoire consists of fewer than 35,000 clones, with nearly 90% occurring once and the leading ten covering approximately 1.5%. Sequencing was performed on peripheral blood. The receptors were gathered from a man in his fifties or sixties with active COVID-19. The CDR3 runs from the conserved cysteine through the conserved F or W. The order of the fields is V gene, J gene, CDR3 protein.

V: TRBV5-5; J: TRBJ2-7; CDR3: CASSREVEQYF
V: TRBV5-1; J: TRBJ1-3; CDR3: CASSSVSGGNTIYF
V: TRBV5-6; J: TRBJ2-5; CDR3: CASSLGGSGLETQYF
V: TRBV9; J: TRBJ1-2; CDR3: CASSGGVVSFFRTIYGYTF
V: TRBV19; J: TRBJ2-7; CDR3: CASSSGRARASYEQYF
V: TRBV3-1/TRBV3-2; J: TRBJ1-5; CDR3: CASSQGAGSNQPQHF
V: TRBV6-4; J: TRBJ2-2; CDR3: CASSPGTITGELFF
V: TRBV2; J: TRBJ2-1; CDR3: CASSWTSGEQFF
V: TRBV6-6; J: TRBJ1-1; CDR3: CASILRRPGGTEAFF
V: TRBV28; J: TRBJ1-6; CDR3: CASRTDRIYNSPLHF
V: TRBV7-3; J: TRBJ1-6; CDR3: CASSFRDRGPKGNSPLHF
V: TRBV2; J: TRBJ1-1; CDR3: CASSGQGGETEAFF
V: TRBV5-1; J: TRBJ1-5; CDR3: CASSPGQGENQPQHF
V: TRBV27; J: TRBJ1-5; CDR3: CASSLGTGRGQPQHF
V: TRBV5-1; J: TRBJ2-2; CDR3: CASSLGPGRGTTGELFF
V: TRBV7-7; J: TRBJ2-5; CDR3: CASSQSRTGGLGRRETQYF
V: TRBV5-4; J: TRBJ2-7; CDR3: CASSLEEGYGEQYF
V: TRBV2; J: TRBJ1-1; CDR3: CASHPPRGGTTEAFF
V: TRBV6-2/TRBV6-3; J: TRBJ2-1; CDR3: CASSPSGTSGAGGQFF
V: TRBV2; J: TRBJ1-4; CDR3: CASSPPGQLSSTNEKLFF
V: TRBV30; J: TRBJ2-7; CDR3: CAWSAQVYEQYF
V: TRBV24-1; J: TRBJ2-1; CDR3: CATSEDRGSYNEQFF